This entry features one T cell receptor (beta chain) sequence. Its specificity is not known. The V and J ends lost 3 bases and 2 bases respectively, with 10 bases between them. The germline V gene encodes CDR1 SQVTM and CDR2 ANQGSEA. The CDR3 spans 14 residues. These data originate in a study of neurological immune-mediated disorders. Notes on the study in general: Among expanded clones, no CDR3 amino acid sequences were shared across subjects, a pattern suggesting private repertoires in all groups. One related-CDR3 cluster, found by phylogenetic grouping, held repertoires of 18 of 34 multiple sclerosis patients and is a possible signature.

TCRdb redid the calling of the 5' RACE reads with MiXCR, one entry per CDR3 protein. The sample records 54,000 or so distinct CDR3 sequences, less than 4% being singletons. The chain has TRBV29-1 and TRBJ2-2; no clear D gene. Sequenced sample: PBMCs. The clonotype originates from a man in his 60s with multiple sclerosis. CDR3 residues: CSVDGQQNTGELFF. The CDR3 nucleotides are TGCAGCGTTGACGGGCAGCAAAACACCGGGGAGCTGTTTTTT.